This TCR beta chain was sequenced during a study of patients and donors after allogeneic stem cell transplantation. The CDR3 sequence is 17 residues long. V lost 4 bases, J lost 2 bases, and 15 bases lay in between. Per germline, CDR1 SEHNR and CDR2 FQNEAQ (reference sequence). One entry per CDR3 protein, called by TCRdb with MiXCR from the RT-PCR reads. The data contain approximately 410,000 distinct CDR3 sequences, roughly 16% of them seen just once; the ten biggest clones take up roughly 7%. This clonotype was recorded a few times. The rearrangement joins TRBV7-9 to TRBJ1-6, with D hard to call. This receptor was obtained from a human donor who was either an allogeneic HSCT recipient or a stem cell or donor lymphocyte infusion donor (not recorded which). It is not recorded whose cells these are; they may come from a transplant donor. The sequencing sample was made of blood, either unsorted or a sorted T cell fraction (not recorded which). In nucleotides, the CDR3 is TGTGCCAGCAGCTCCGGGATGGAAAACCCCTATAATTCACCCCTCCACTTT. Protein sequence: CASSSGMENPYNSPLHF. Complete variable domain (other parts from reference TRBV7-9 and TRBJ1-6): DTGVSQNPRHKITKRGQNVTFRCDPISEHNRLYWYRQTLGQGPEFLTYFQNEAQLEKSRLLSDRFSAERPKGSFSTLEIQRTEQGDSAMYLCASSSGMENPYNSPLHFGNGTRLTVT.